Included here is one T cell receptor beta chain sequence, with context. What it binds is unknown. The sample comes from a study of T cells expressing NK-cell markers. Whole-study results and caveats: The same clonotypes also predominated in the CD3+CD56-NKG2C+ fraction of a few donors.

5'RACE template switching with UMIs generated TCR beta cDNA. TCRdb reanalyzed the 5' RACE reads and collapses them to one entry per CDR3 protein, without DNA. The sample yields roughly 150,000 distinct CDR3 sequences, of which the top ten take up 20%. The TCR was taken from a man aged 18 to 69 in good health. The sample was blood T cells: a sorted CD56 or NKG2C T cell subset, CD4+ or CD8+ T cells, or bulk PBMC T cells (not recorded which).

This CDR3 is CASSLALGLGYTEAFF. The chain has TRBV12-3 or TRBV12-4 and TRBJ1-1. This CDR3 comprises 16 residues.